These 19 T cell receptor beta chains originate from one sample sequenced in a study of cytomegalovirus exposure and HLA in healthy donors. PCR primers comprised 60 Vbeta and 13 Jbeta primers. TCRdb's copy holds only in-frame clones and misses some; the assay was immunoSEQ multiplex PCR. This sample contains about 190,000 clones. Sequencing was carried out using PBMCs. Every receptor here comes from a man aged 30-40 years in good health and CMV-seronegative.

The V call is TRBV7-9, the J call TRBJ2-3; TRBD1 might be the D (5 bases). The V and J ends lost 11 bases and 0 bases respectively, with 18 bases between them. Germline-derived CDR1 and CDR2 are SEHNR and FQNEAQ (reference sequence). The CDR3 extends over 15 amino acids. The CDR3 sequence is CAFGVGQISTDTQYF. The CDR3 region has the DNA TGTGCCTTCGGTGTGGGGCAAATAAGCACAGATACGCAGTATTTT.

This chain links TRBV11-2 with TRBJ1-4; 8 bases line up with TRBD1. The V and J ends lost 4 bases and 7 bases, in that order; junction bases with no gene match: 5. CDR3 length: 14 residues. From germline, CDR1 is SGHAT and CDR2 FQNNGV. CDR3 in amino acids: CASSWDRSSEKLFF. The CDR3 nucleotides read TGTGCCAGCAGCTGGGACAGGAGTTCTGAAAAACTGTTTTTT.

The CDR3 protein is CASSSRLAGEGDTQYF. As DNA, the CDR3 is TGTGCCAGCAGCTCCAGACTAGCGGGGGAGGGGGATACGCAGTATTTT. The genes are TRBV11-2 and TRBJ2-3, with 12 bases that match TRBD2. The germline gives CDR1 SGHAT, CDR2 FQNNGV. CDR3 size: 16 residues. Trimming removed 4 bases from V and 6 bases from J; junction bases left unmatched: 8.

The chain carries TRBV7-2 and TRBJ2-3; no firm D call. The CDR3 spans 13 residues. Germline CDR1 and CDR2: SGHTA and FQGNSA. V shed 6 bases and J shed 3 bases, with 10 bases lying between them. CDR3 sequence (DNA): TGTGCCAGCAGTCCTCGAGAAACAGATACGCAGTATTTT. It specifies CASSPRETDTQYF. Using reference TRBV7-2 and TRBJ2-3 for the parts outside the CDR3, the full variable domain is GAGVSQSPSNKVTEKGKDVELRCDPISGHTALYWYRQSLGQGLEFLIYFQGNSAPDKSGLPSDRFSAERTGGSVSTLTIQRTQQEDSAVYLCASSPRETDTQYFGPGTRLTVL.

CDR3 region: CASSDTGGNQQYF. DNA of the CDR3: TGTGCCAGCAGCGACACAGGGGGTAATCAACAGTACTTC. The chain employs TRBV9 and TRBJ2-4; TRBD1 agrees at 8 bases. Unmatched junction bases numbered 9, after V lost 3 bases and J lost 13 bases. CDR3 length: 13 residues. Germline CDR1 SGDLS, CDR2 YYNGEE.

The CDR3 region is CASSYSSSYEQYF. CDR3 in DNA: TGTGCCAGCAGTTACTCGAGCTCCTACGAGCAGTACTTC. The rearrangement links TRBV6-6 to TRBJ2-7; no clear D gene. Trimming left V 0 bases short and J 0 bases short, with 3 bases between. Germline-derived CDR1 and CDR2 are MNHNY and SVGAGI (reference sequence). The length of the CDR3 is 13 residues.

The chain recombines TRBV5-6 with TRBJ1-1, with TRBD1 matching over 7 bases. This CDR3 comprises 18 residues. Losses at the gene ends were 2 bases for V and 2 bases for J; bases not matched to a gene: 15. Germline assignment: CDR1 SGHDT and CDR2 YYEEEE. CDR3 bases: TGTGCCAGCAGCTTTGGCTCCGGGACAGCTAAAGTAAACACTGAAGCTTTCTTT. This encodes CASSFGSGTAKVNTEAFF.

The chain uses TRBV9 and TRBJ1-1; D gene uncertain. Germline V lookup: CDR1 SGDLS, CDR2 YYNGEE. This CDR3 region has 13 residues. V lost 4 bases and J lost 0, with 7 bases in between. CDR3 DNA sequence: TGTGCCAGCAGCCCCTATCTGAACACTGAAGCTTTCTTT. Translation gives CASSPYLNTEAFF. Supplemented by reference TRBV9 and TRBJ1-1, the full variable domain reads DSGVTQTPKHLITATGQRVTLRCSPRSGDLSVYWYQQSLDQGLQFLIQYYNGEERAKGNILERFSAQQFPDLHSELNLSSLELGDSALYFCASSPYLNTEAFFGQGTRLTVV.

This chain connects TRBV27 to TRBJ1-1; 12 bases match TRBD1. CDR1 and CDR2 from the germline V gene are MNHEY and SMNVEV (reference sequence). The J segment lost 5 bases and the V segment lost 3 bases, leaving 7 bases of the junction unmatched. The length of the CDR3 is 16 residues. CDR3 nucleotides: TGTGCCAGCAGTTTTGGGACAGGGGGCGCGAAGACTGAAGCTTTCTTT. Protein product: CASSFGTGGAKTEAFF.

The DNA of the CDR3 is TGTGGGACCGGGACAGGGGGCACAGATACGCAGTATTTT. Translating gives CGTGTGGTDTQYF. The gene calls are TRBV19 and TRBJ2-3; TRBD1 agrees at 10 bases. CDR3 length equals 13 residues. Germline assignment: CDR1 LNHDA and CDR2 SQIVND (reference sequence).

The chain uses TRBV28 and TRBJ2-7, with 10 positions matching TRBD1. Germline V gene data show CDR1 as MDHEN and CDR2 as SYDVKM. CDR3 length: 15 amino acids. Trimming took 5 bases from V and 5 from J; bases not matched to a gene: 9. The CDR3 reads CASSLLRDRGNEQYF. Here the CDR3 DNA reads TGTGCCAGCAGTCTGCTCCGGGACAGGGGAAACGAGCAGTACTTC.

CDR3 protein: CASSVTVNTEAFF. As DNA, the CDR3 is TGTGCCAGCAGCGTCACGGTGAACACTGAAGCTTTCTTT. The chain combines TRBV7-9 with TRBJ1-1, with unresolved D. CDR1 and CDR2 from the germline V gene are SEHNR and FQNEAQ (reference sequence). V was trimmed by 5 bases and J by 0 bases, leaving 7 bases between them. The CDR3 loop spans 13 amino acids.

This chain connects TRBV7-8 to TRBJ1-5, with D perhaps matching TRBD1 (6 bases). CDR1 is SGHVS and CDR2 is FQNEAQ in the germline V gene. The V and J ends lost 5 bases and 6 bases respectively, with 20 bases between them. The CDR3 loop spans 16 amino acids. The DNA for the CDR3 is TGTGCCAGCAGCCGAGCCGGGACAACTCGGGGTCAGCCCCAGCATTTT. The encoded protein is CASSRAGTTRGQPQHF.

V is TRBV21-1 and J is TRBJ2-5; TRBD1, the table's D call, lacks a check against the DNA. TRBV21-1 is shown as a pseudogene. The CDR3 length is 17 residues. The CDR3 coding sequence is TGTGCCAGCAGCAAAGGGTTCGGGCAGGGCCGGCAAGAGACCCAGTACTTC. Its protein is CASSKGFGQGRQETQYF.

The chain's CDR3 is CASSLNRGQSDGYTF. CDR3 DNA: TGTGCCAGCAGCCTTAACAGGGGGCAATCCGATGGCTACACCTTC. The J gene is TRBJ1-2, the V gene TRBV7-9; 9 bases line up with TRBD1. The CDR3 is 15 residues long. CDR1 is SEHNR and CDR2 is FQNEAQ in the germline V gene (reference sequence). The junction had 10 bases not matched to a gene; V was cut back by 5 bases and J by 6 bases.

The chain recombines TRBV28 with TRBJ2-3; 9 bases line up with TRBD1. J was trimmed by 2 bases and V by 5 bases; bases with no gene match: 5. The CDR3 length is 15 residues. Germline V CDR1 and CDR2: MDHEN, SYDVKM. CDR3 sequence reads: CASSHGQGPTDTQYF. The CDR3 bases are TGTGCCAGCAGTCACGGACAGGGGCCCACAGATACGCAGTATTTT.

This rearrangement joins TRBV19 to TRBJ1-1; tentatively, D is TRBD1 (5 bases). The V end was cut by 1 base, the J end by 4 bases, with 13 bases between. CDR3 size: 15 residues. The germline CDR1 and CDR2 sequences are LNHDA and SQIVND (reference sequence). The DNA for the CDR3 is TGTGCCAGTAGTATAGCGGGCAGGGTCGGCACTGAAGCTTTCTTT. Amino acid sequence: CASSIAGRVGTEAFF.

The gene calls are TRBV18 and TRBJ1-5, with a possible D match to TRBD1 (6 bases). The CDR3 totals 16 residues. V was shortened by 3 bases and J by 2 bases, with 14 bases between the two germline ends. Germline V gene lookup returns CDR1 KGHSH and CDR2 LQKENI. The CDR3 loop reads CASSPAGVVGNQPQHF. DNA for the CDR3: TGTGCCAGCTCACCTGCAGGGGTTGTGGGCAATCAGCCCCAGCATTTT.

The rearrangement joins TRBV5-1 to TRBJ1-2; 7 bases map to TRBD1. V shed 0 bases, J shed 3 bases, and the junction held 5 bases outside the gene matches. The CDR3 is 15 residues long. Germline loops: CDR1 SGHRS, CDR2 YFSETQ. This chain's CDR3 is CASSLGQGDDYGYTF. In nucleotides, the CDR3 is TGCGCCAGCAGCTTGGGCCAGGGGGACGACTATGGCTACACCTTC.